This entry is about one T cell receptor beta chain. The length of the CDR3 is 21 residues. The trim removed 3 bases at V and 0 bases at J, leaving 21 bases unmatched. Germline CDR1 reads WNHNN; CDR2 reads SYGVQD (reference sequence). As handled by the study authors: Estimated nucleated cell counts came from reference gene primer amplification. This table comes from immunoSEQ multiplex PCR, and its TCRdb copy is limited to in-frame clones, with some not included. That table is the source of V, J and clone size, and D and trimming were worked out from the DNA. The sample consists of about 180,000 clones, about three quarters of them appearing once. This entry belongs to a study of blood T cell repertoires in COVID-19. Study at large: Samples came from the United States, Italy and Spain, spanning acute and convalescent COVID-19. The cDNA or gDNA used as material had been derived from T cells, B-cell-depleted T cells, or PBMCs.

V usage is TRBV10-1 and J usage is TRBJ2-3, with TRBD1 identical over 7 bases. The TCR was taken from a woman aged 70-85 years with acute or convalescent COVID-19. The sample was peripheral blood. CDR3 sequence reads: CASSDPQPGQKSTSSTDTQYF. The CDR3 DNA sequence: TGCGCCAGCAGTGACCCGCAACCGGGACAGAAGTCGACATCTAGCACAGATACGCAGTATTTT.